This TCR beta chain was sequenced during a study of blood T cell repertoires in COVID-19. The wider study: The origin of the acute and convalescent COVID-19 samples was the United States, Italy and Spain. T cells, B-cell-depleted T cells, or PBMCs provided the cDNA or gDNA that served as material.

Under the authors' procedure: Scientists estimated how many nucleated cells there were by amplifying reference gene primers. TCRdb keeps only in-frame clones here, not all; method: immunoSEQ multiplex PCR. The V and J calls and clone size come from that table; D and trimming were worked out from the DNA. The sample lists 100,000 to 150,000 clones; 70% to 90% were seen once. The CDR3 covers 15 residues. Germline CDR1 is MRHNA and CDR2 is SNTAGT. V trimming: 0 bases; J trimming: 1 base; junction bases outside the gene matches: 3. Sample: peripheral blood. The TCR was taken from a man in his sixties or seventies with active COVID-19. The genes are TRBV6-4 and TRBJ2-7, with 7 bases identical to TRBD1. CDR3 region: CASSDSAGGSYEQYF. The CDR3 coding sequence is TGTGCCAGCAGTGACTCGGCAGGGGGATCCTACGAGCAGTACTTC.